A selection of T cell receptor beta chains follows, all from one sample in a study of blood T cell repertoires in COVID-19. Here immunoSEQ multiplex PCR was the method, and the copy in TCRdb shows in-frame clones only, minus some. The sample contains around 70,000 clones, about three quarters of which appear only once. The sequenced material came from peripheral blood. The receptors here all came from a human donor in a cohort sampled during active COVID-19. Both conserved end residues are part of each CDR3. The D gene is left open where the match is weak. The size entry is marked missing in some rows and otherwise reads once, few, many or a size class.

d_call j_call cdr3_length clone_size v_call cdr3_nt cdr3_aa
TRBD1 TRBJ2-2 18 . TRBV13 TGTGCCAGCAGCTTAGACCCGGGACAGGCAAAGAACACCGGGGAGCTGTTTTTT CASSLDPGQAKNTGELFF
. TRBJ1-1 17 . TRBV6-4 TGTGCCAGCAGTGACGCATTCCGTGGGGGGGCCGGGACTGAAGCTTTCTTT CASSDAFRGGAGTEAFF
TRBD2 TRBJ2-5 16 once TRBV28 TGTGCCAGCAGTAGATGGACTAGTGGGCCCGGGGAGACCCAGTACTTC CASSRWTSGPGETQYF
. TRBJ2-2 15 . TRBV7-8 TGTGCCAGCACCAGACTGGAGACGAACACCGGGGAGCTGTTTTTT CASTRLETNTGELFF
TRBD1 TRBJ2-1 15 . TRBV19 TGTGCCAGTAGTCCCGGACAGGGGGCGTTAGGTGAGCAGTTCTTC CASSPGQGALGEQFF
TRBD1 TRBJ2-3 16 . TRBV5-4 TGTGCCAGCAGCTCGAAAACAGGGGTCCGCACAGATACGCAGTATTTT CASSSKTGVRTDTQYF
. TRBJ2-3 16 . TRBV9 TGTGCCAGCACCAGGGGGGTCGGGGGAGACGCAGATACGCAGTATTTT CASTRGVGGDADTQYF
TRBD2 TRBJ2-1 14 . TRBV9 TGTGCCAGCAGCGTTAGCGGGGGTAACAATGAGCAGTTCTTC CASSVSGGNNEQFF
TRBD1 TRBJ2-3 15 . TRBV11-2 TGTGCCAGCAGCTATTCAGGGGGCTGGGTAGATACGCAGTATTTT CASSYSGGWVDTQYF
. TRBJ2-4 14 . TRBV6-2/TRBV6-3 TGTGCCAGCAGTGATACAGGGCGGGAGAACATTCAGTACTTC CASSDTGRENIQYF
. TRBJ1-5 17 . TRBV4-2 TGTGCCAGCAGCCAAGAGTTACGGGGGTATAGCAATCAGCCCCAGCATTTT CASSQELRGYSNQPQHF
TRBD2 TRBJ2-1 17 . TRBV27 TGTGCCAGCAGTTCTAGGACCCCCGGGACTACGGGGAATGAGCAGTTCTTC CASSSRTPGTTGNEQFF
. TRBJ2-6 16 . TRBV7-2 TGTGCCAGCAGCTCGACACGGGGCTCTGGGGCCAACGTCCTGACTTTC CASSSTRGSGANVLTF
. TRBJ2-5 16 . TRBV7-8 TGTGCCAGCAGCTTGACAGGGACTAGTTTTAAAGAGACCCAGTACTTC CASSLTGTSFKETQYF
TRBD1 TRBJ1-1 16 . TRBV19 TGTGCCAGCACCCCAGGAGGTAACAGGGGAGGTACTGAAGCTTTCTTT CASTPGGNRGGTEAFF
. TRBJ2-1 16 . TRBV6-2/TRBV6-3 TGTGCCAGCAGTTACTCCGGCAGGGGCCCCTACAATGAGCAGTTCTTC CASSYSGRGPYNEQFF
. TRBJ2-5 14 once TRBV9 TGTGCCAGCAGCGTAGGGGGGACTGAAGAGACCCAGTACTTC CASSVGGTEETQYF
. TRBJ1-6 14 . TRBV7-2 TGTGCCAGCAGCTTAGATCTCTATAATTCACCCCTCCACTTT CASSLDLYNSPLHF
TRBD1 TRBJ2-5 16 . TRBV7-7 TGTGCTAGCAGCTTAACCCCCGGACAGGGCGGGGAGACCCAGTACTTC CASSLTPGQGGETQYF
. TRBJ1-1 13 . TRBV4-2 TGTGCCAGCAGCCAAGAACAGCTTGATGAAGCTTTCTTT CASSQEQLDEAFF
. TRBJ1-5 11 . TRBV28 TGTGCCAGCAGTTTATCTGGTCGGCAGCATTTT CASSLSGRQHF
TRBD1 TRBJ2-5 16 . TRBV5-1 TGCGCCAGCAGCTTGAGGACGGACAGGTACCAAGAGACCCAGTACTTC CASSLRTDRYQETQYF
TRBD1 TRBJ2-5 17 . TRBV7-8 TGTGCCAGCAGTAGGGGGCCTCTAGGGTTCGGGCAAGAGACCCAGTACTTC CASSRGPLGFGQETQYF
TRBD2 TRBJ2-5 12 . TRBV12-3/TRBV12-4 TGTGCCAGCAGTCGGACTAGCGGGACCCAGTACTTC CASSRTSGTQYF
TRBD1 TRBJ1-6 14 . TRBV2 TGTGCCAGCAGTAATGGACAGGGGAATTCACCCCTCCACTTT CASSNGQGNSPLHF
. TRBJ1-5 11 . TRBV27 TGTGCCAGCAGTTTTCGTCAGCCCCAGCATTTT CASSFRQPQHF
. TRBJ2-3 14 . TRBV2 TGTGCCAGCAGTGAAGCGTTAGGCACAGATACGCAGTATTTT CASSEALGTDTQYF
. TRBJ2-2 14 . TRBV10-2 TGCGCCAGCGGATCGGGACAAAGCACCGGGGAGCTGTTTTTT CASGSGQSTGELFF
. TRBJ1-4 15 . TRBV20-1 TGCAGTGCTAGTAGGGCGGGGGGGACTAATGAAAAACTGTTTTTT CSASRAGGTNEKLFF
TRBD1 TRBJ1-1 15 . TRBV10-3 TGTGCCATCAGTGACCTAGGGACAGAGAACACTGAAGCTTTCTTT CAISDLGTENTEAFF